This T cell receptor beta chain was identified in a study of OX40 agonist ivuxolimab in advanced cancers. Only in-frame clones appear in the TCRdb table, and some are missing; sequencing was by immunoSEQ multiplex PCR. The sample lists about 58,000 clones, about 90% occurring once. Sampling times: baseline, cycle 4 day 1, cycle 7 day 1. The CDR3 sequence is 15 residues long. The germline V gene encodes CDR1 LNHNV and CDR2 YYDKDF (reference sequence). The V end lost 0 bases, the J end lost 7 bases, and 15 bases lay between the germline ends. V usage is TRBV15 and J usage is TRBJ1-2; the D gene is possibly TRBD1 (5 bases). This material consisted of CD4+ or CD8+ T cells sorted from blood, taken in a trial of the OX40 agonist ivuxolimab. The origin of this receptor is an adult with an advanced solid tumor such as melanoma, head and neck, liver or kidney cancer. The CDR3 DNA reads TGTGCCACCAGCAGAGAGCTGGGACCGGGGGTTGGCTACACCTTC. It codes for CATSRELGPGVGYTF.